This T cell receptor (beta chain) stems from a study of read filtering for tumor transcriptome and immune sequencing. This clonotype was found many times. From roughly 390 ng of RNA, a library with molecular barcoded alpha/delta and beta/gamma adaptors was made. Each CDR3 protein is one row after TCRdb ran MiXCR on the reads. The table records some 130,000 distinct CDR3 sequences, around 13% of them present only once. Every patient had bone marrow sampled while the disease was active. CDR3 length: 15 residues. With 5 bases removed from V and 0 bases from J, the gap between germline ends came to 15 bases. CDR1 is SGHRS, CDR2 YFSETQ, per germline.

Sequencing was done on a sample of a population of CD138-negative cells sorted from bone marrow. The receptor was isolated from a donor older than 35 with multiple myeloma. The chain joins TRBV5-1 to TRBJ2-7; tentatively, D is TRBD2 (5 bases). The CDR3 bases are TGCGCCAGCAGAGCCCGGGGTGGCGACTCCTACGAGCAGTACTTC. Its protein is CASRARGGDSYEQYF.